Shown below are 8 T cell receptor beta chains from a single sample sequenced in a study of blood T cell repertoires in COVID-19. The table came from immunoSEQ multiplex PCR; TCRdb's copy has only in-frame clones and leaves some out. Here the sample spans approximately 190,000 clones, roughly four fifths being singletons. Sequenced input: peripheral blood. Every receptor here comes from a woman between 40 and 55 years old with acute or convalescent COVID-19.

The chain carries TRBV28 and TRBJ1-6, with D unclear. The CDR3 sequence is 9 residues long. CDR1 is MDHEN and CDR2 is SYDVKM in the germline V gene. With 8 bases removed from V and 13 bases from J, the gap between germline ends came to 6 bases. The CDR3 DNA reads TGTGCCAGCGGGGAGCCCCTCCACTTT. This translates into CASGEPLHF. The full variable domain, completed using reference TRBV28 and TRBJ1-6, is DVKVTQSSRYLVKRTGEKVFLECVQDMDHENMFWYRQDPGLGLRLIYFSYDVKMKEKGDIPEGYSVSREKKERFSLILESASTNQTSMYLCASGEPLHFGNGTRLTVT.

This chain connects TRBV7-2 to TRBJ1-2, with 9 bases matching TRBD1. Germline CDR1 and CDR2: SGHTA and FQGNSA. V shed 5 bases and J 3 bases; nucleotides not matched to a gene: 7. The CDR3 sequence is 15 residues long. This CDR3 reads CASSKPGQGYYGYTF. As DNA, the CDR3 is TGTGCCAGCAGCAAACCGGGACAGGGATACTATGGCTACACCTTC.

The gene calls are TRBV28 and TRBJ1-1, with D possibly TRBD1 on 5 matching bases. The CDR3 loop spans 16 amino acids. The germline V gene has CDR1 MDHEN and CDR2 SYDVKM. V shed 3 bases and J shed 1 base, with 15 bases lying between them. The CDR3 bases are TGTGCCAGCAGTTTGGGTGGCGGGGGGGAGAACACTGAAGCTTTCTTT. Translation: CASSLGGGGENTEAFF. Combining the CDR3 with reference TRBV28 and TRBJ1-1 gives the whole variable domain DVKVTQSSRYLVKRTGEKVFLECVQDMDHENMFWYRQDPGLGLRLIYFSYDVKMKEKGDIPEGYSVSREKKERFSLILESASTNQTSMYLCASSLGGGGENTEAFFGQGTRLTVV.

The chain recombines TRBV10-3 with TRBJ1-2, with 8 bases fitting TRBD1. V dropped 3 bases and J dropped 6; count of bases not matched to a gene: 3. CDR3 length: 13 residues. The germline V gene has CDR1 ENHRY and CDR2 SYGVKD. The CDR3 here is CAISERTGNGYTF. The CDR3 DNA sequence: TGTGCCATCAGTGAACGGACAGGGAATGGCTACACCTTC.

This chain joins TRBV29-1 and TRBJ2-7, with a possible D match to TRBD1 (6 bases). Trimming left V 6 bases short and J 1 base short, with 10 bases between. This CDR3 comprises 12 residues. CDR1 is SQVTM, CDR2 ANQGSEA, per germline. CDR3 nucleotide sequence: TGCAGCGTCCGGGACACATCCTACGAGCAGTACTTC. This gives the protein CSVRDTSYEQYF.

The V and J genes are TRBV12-3 or TRBV12-4 and TRBJ1-2, with 8 nucleotides matching TRBD1. This CDR3 is built from 12 residues. V shed 6 bases, J shed 6 bases, and the junction held 3 bases outside the gene matches. CDR3 in DNA: TGTGCCAGCAGACAGGACAGGGATGGCTACACCTTC. Protein: CASRQDRDGYTF.

This chain joins TRBV5-4 and TRBJ1-1; D is unclear. Germline V gene data show CDR1 as SGHNT and CDR2 as YYREEE (reference sequence). This CDR3 is 16 amino acids long. Trimming left V 4 bases short and J 4 bases short, with 20 bases between. In DNA, the CDR3 is TGTGCCAGCAGCCGAGACCTCACAGCAACCTCCACTGAAGCTTTCTTT. It specifies CASSRDLTATSTEAFF.

V gene TRBV23-1 combines with J gene TRBJ1-5; 10 nucleotides agree with TRBD1. TRBV23-1 is flagged as an ORF with uncertain function. The CDR3 is 18 residues long. The junction had 14 bases not matched to a gene; V was cut back by 7 bases and J by 2 bases. The CDR3 DNA reads as TGCGCCAGCAAATTCGTGGGACAGGGGTGTAAGCGCAATCAGCCCCAGCATTTT. This sequence encodes CASKFVGQGCKRNQPQHF.